Listed here is a single T cell receptor (beta chain). This specimen belongs to a study of cytomegalovirus exposure and HLA in healthy donors. This CDR3 is 16 amino acids long. Germline CDR1 reads LGHNA; CDR2 reads YSLEER. The ends were cut back, 4 bases at V and 3 bases at J, with 16 bases in the middle. Produced via immunoSEQ multiplex PCR; TCRdb's table is partial and in-frame only. In the table there are about 120,000 clones, 80% to 90% of which are singletons. The sequencing sample was made of PBMCs. The chain combines TRBV4-3 with TRBJ2-1; D is perhaps TRBD1 (6 bases). The TCR sequence derives from a man between 18 and 29 years old in good health and CMV-seropositive. This chain's CDR3 is CASSPDRGWVYNEQFF. CDR3 bases: TGCGCCAGCAGCCCGGATAGGGGGTGGGTCTACAATGAGCAGTTCTTC.